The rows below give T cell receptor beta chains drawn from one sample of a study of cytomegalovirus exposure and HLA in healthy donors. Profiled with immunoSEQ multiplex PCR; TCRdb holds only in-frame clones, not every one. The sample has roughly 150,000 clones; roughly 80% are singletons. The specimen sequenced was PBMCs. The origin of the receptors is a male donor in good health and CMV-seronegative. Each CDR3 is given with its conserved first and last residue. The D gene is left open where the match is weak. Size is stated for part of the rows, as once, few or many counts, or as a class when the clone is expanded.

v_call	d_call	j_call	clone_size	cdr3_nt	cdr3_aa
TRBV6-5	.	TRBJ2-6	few	TGTGCCAGCAGTGTCTACTCTGGGGCCAACGTCCTGACTTTC	CASSVYSGANVLTF
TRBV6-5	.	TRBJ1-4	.	TGTGCCAGCAGCCACCGGACAGCAACTAATGAAAAACTGTTTTTT	CASSHRTATNEKLFF
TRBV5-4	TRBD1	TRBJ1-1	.	TGTGCCAGCAGCCCCTGGACAGGGGAGAACACTGAAGCTTTCTTT	CASSPWTGENTEAFF
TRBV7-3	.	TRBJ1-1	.	TGTGCCAGCAGCACCGACAGGAACACTGAAGCTTTCTTT	CASSTDRNTEAFF
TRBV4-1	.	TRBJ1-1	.	TGCGCCAGCAGCCAAGAACAGCAACTGATGAACACTGAAGCTTTCTTT	CASSQEQQLMNTEAFF
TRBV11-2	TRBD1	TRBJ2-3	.	TGTGCCAGCAGCCGGACAGGGGGCGCAGATACGCAGTATTTT	CASSRTGGADTQYF
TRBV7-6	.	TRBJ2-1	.	TGTGCCAGCAGCTTAGCCCTGACTAGAGGTGAGCAGTTCTTC	CASSLALTRGEQFF
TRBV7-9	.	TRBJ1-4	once	TGTGCCAGCAAAGGGGAAGGGAAAGAAAAACTGTTTTTT	CASKGEGKEKLFF
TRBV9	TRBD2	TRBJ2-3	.	TGTGCCAGCAGCGTAGCTATGGTAGCGGGGGACACAGATACGCAGTATTTT	CASSVAMVAGDTDTQYF
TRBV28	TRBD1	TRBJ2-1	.	TGTGCCAGCAGTCAACAACAGGGGAGCAATGAGCAGTTCTTC	CASSQQQGSNEQFF
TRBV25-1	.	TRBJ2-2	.	TGTGCCAGCACCAACCACATACAGGGACCCGACACCGGGGAGCTGTTTTTT	CASTNHIQGPDTGELFF
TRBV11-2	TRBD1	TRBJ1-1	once	TGTGCCAGCAGCTTAAGCGGAGGGGGCTCCTTTGAAGCTTTCTTT	CASSLSGGGSFEAFF
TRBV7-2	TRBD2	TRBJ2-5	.	TGTGCCAGCAGTTCTAGCGGGAGAAGGGAGACCCAGTACTTC	CASSSSGRRETQYF
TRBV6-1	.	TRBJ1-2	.	TGTGCCAGCACACCGGAGGTCCTAGACTATGGCTACACCTTC	CASTPEVLDYGYTF
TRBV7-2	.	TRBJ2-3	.	TGTGCCAGCAGTGATGGAGACTGGCCAGATACGCAGTATTTT	CASSDGDWPDTQYF
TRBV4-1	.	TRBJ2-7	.	TGCGCCAGCAGCCAAGATCTATATATTCGCTACGAGCAGTACTTC	CASSQDLYIRYEQYF
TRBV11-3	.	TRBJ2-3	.	TGTGCCAGCAGCTTAGGAGTGAGGAGCACAGATACGCAGTATTTT	CASSLGVRSTDTQYF
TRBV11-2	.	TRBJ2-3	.	TGTGCCAGCAGCTTGAGGCAGCACCGCACAGATACGCAGTATTTT	CASSLRQHRTDTQYF
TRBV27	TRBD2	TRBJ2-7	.	TGTGCCAGCAGCCTCTCTCTAGCGGGGTCCTACGAGCAGTACTTC	CASSLSLAGSYEQYF
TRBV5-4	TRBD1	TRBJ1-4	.	TGTGCCAGCAGCCGGACAGGGAATGGGGAAAAACTGTTTTTT	CASSRTGNGEKLFF
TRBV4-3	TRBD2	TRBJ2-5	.	TGCGCCAGCAGCCAAGACCTGACTAGCGGGAGTCGAGAGACCCAGTACTTC	CASSQDLTSGSRETQYF
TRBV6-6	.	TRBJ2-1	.	TGTGCCAGCAGGACCCATCAGGAGGGCCGGTACAATGAGCAGTTCTTC	CASRTHQEGRYNEQFF
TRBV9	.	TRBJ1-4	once	TGTGCCAGCAGCGTGGGGGGGGCTGAAAAACTGTTTTTT	CASSVGGAEKLFF
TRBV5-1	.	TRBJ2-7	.	TGCGCCAGCAGCTTGCATGAATTCGTTAGGGAGTCCTACGAGCAGTACTTC	CASSLHEFVRESYEQYF
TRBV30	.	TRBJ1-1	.	TGTGCCTCTCGACAGAACACTGAAGCTTTCTTT	CASRQNTEAFF
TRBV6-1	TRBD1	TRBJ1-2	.	TGTGCCAGCAGTGGGAAAGACAGGGCCCGGAAAAACTATGGCTACACCTTC	CASSGKDRARKNYGYTF
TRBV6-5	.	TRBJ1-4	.	TGTGCCAGCAGTTACCGACAGTTTTCAACTAATGAAAAACTGTTTTTT	CASSYRQFSTNEKLFF
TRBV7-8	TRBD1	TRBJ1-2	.	TGTGCCAGCAGCTTAGAGCAGGGGGCCAACTATGGCTACACCTTC	CASSLEQGANYGYTF
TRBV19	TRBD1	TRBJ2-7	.	TGTGCCAGTAGTATGGAGACAGGGGGCCCCTACGAGCAGTACTTC	CASSMETGGPYEQYF
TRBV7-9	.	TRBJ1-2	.	TGTGCCAGCAGCCATCAGGGGCCTGGGGGCTATGGCTACACCTTC	CASSHQGPGGYGYTF
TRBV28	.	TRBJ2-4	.	TGTGCCAGCAGTTTAGGAGGCAGGGGATACATTCAGTACTTC	CASSLGGRGYIQYF
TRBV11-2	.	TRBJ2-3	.	TGTGCCAGCAGCTTAACTGGCGGGGTCACAGATACGCAGTATTTT	CASSLTGGVTDTQYF
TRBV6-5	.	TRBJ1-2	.	TGTGCCAGCAGTTACACTAGCGGGGGGAATGGCTACACCTTC	CASSYTSGGNGYTF
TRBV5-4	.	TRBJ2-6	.	TGTGCCAGCAGCCCGTGGCTCTCTGGGGCCAACGTCCTGACTTTC	CASSPWLSGANVLTF
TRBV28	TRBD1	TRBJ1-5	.	TGTGCCAGCAGGTTAGGGACAGCTTATAGCAATCAGCCCCAGCATTTT	CASRLGTAYSNQPQHF
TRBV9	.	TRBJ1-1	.	TGTGCCAGCAGCTCAGGCCAAGGCCAAGCTTTCTTT	CASSSGQGQAFF
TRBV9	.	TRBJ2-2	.	TGTGCCAGCAGCGCAACATCGTTTTCAGGGACCGGGGAGCTGTTTTTT	CASSATSFSGTGELFF
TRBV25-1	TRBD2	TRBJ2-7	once	TGTGCCAGCAGTGAATCGGGGGGATACGAGCAGTACTTC	CASSESGGYEQYF
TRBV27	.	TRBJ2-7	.	TGTGCCAGCAGTTTAGCAGCGGTTCCCCACGAGCAGTACTTC	CASSLAAVPHEQYF
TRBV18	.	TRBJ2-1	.	TGTGCCAGCTCACCAGCGGGGGCTTACGGCAATGAGCAGTTCTTC	CASSPAGAYGNEQFF
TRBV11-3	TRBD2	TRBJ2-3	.	TGTGCCAGCAGCCAAGTTTCGGGACTAGGGAACCCTAGCACAGATACGCAGTATTTT	CASSQVSGLGNPSTDTQYF
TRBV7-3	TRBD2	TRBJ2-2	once	TGTGCCAGCAGCTATCGGGGAGGGTACGCCGGGGAGCTGTTTTTT	CASSYRGGYAGELFF
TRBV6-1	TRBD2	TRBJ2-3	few	TGTGCCAGCAGTGAACTGGGCGTAGGCGGGGGGGATACGCAGTATTTT	CASSELGVGGGDTQYF
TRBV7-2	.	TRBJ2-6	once	TGTGCCAGCAGCGCCAGAAGTCAGGCAATTTCCTCTGGGGCCAACGTCCTGACTTTC	CASSARSQAISSGANVLTF
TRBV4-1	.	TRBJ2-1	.	TGCGCCAGCAGCCAAGATGGGGGCGCTGGCAATGAGCAGTTCTTC	CASSQDGGAGNEQFF
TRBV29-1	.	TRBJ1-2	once	TGCAGCGTTCGCCGGGCAGCGGGCTATGGCTACACCTTC	CSVRRAAGYGYTF